The next 27 T cell receptor beta chains were all read from a single sample in a study of blood T cell repertoires in COVID-19. Libraries were prepared by immunoSEQ multiplex PCR; TCRdb keeps only in-frame clonotypes and omits some of them. The repertoire holds under 200,000 clones, with nearly 90% as singletons. Sequencing was done on a sample of peripheral blood. The receptors were sampled from a man in his 60s with active or convalescent COVID-19.

This clone appeared a few times. CDR3 in DNA: TGTGCCAGCTCACCACGGGGTCTCGTGGGAGGGGTGCATGAGCAGTTCTTC. The encoded protein is CASSPRGLVGGVHEQFF. This chain uses TRBV18 with TRBJ2-1; 7 bases agree with TRBD2. Germline V gives CDR1 KGHSH, CDR2 LQKENI. Unmatched junction bases numbered 14, after V lost 1 base and J lost 8 bases. This CDR3 comprises 17 residues.

The CDR3 DNA is TGTGCCAGCAGCCGAGATTTCGGGAACACCATATATTTT. Translated, it gives CASSRDFGNTIYF. The chain carries TRBV3-1 (or the pseudogene TRBV3-2) and TRBJ1-3; D remains unclear. Trimming removed 4 bases from V and 7 bases from J, with 11 bases in between. The V gene's germline CDR1 is LGHDT and CDR2 YNNKEL (reference sequence). The CDR3 is 13 residues long.

The V and J genes are TRBV6-6 and TRBJ2-2, with 14 bases aligning to TRBD2. This CDR3 comprises 15 residues. Germline CDR1 and CDR2: MNHNY and SVGAGI (reference sequence). The V segment lost 6 bases and the J segment 6 bases; nucleotides outside the gene matches: 3. The CDR3 DNA reads as TGTGCCAGCAGGCCGGGACTAGCGGGAGCCGGGGAGCTGTTTTTT. Amino acid sequence: CASRPGLAGAGELFF.

The chain recombines TRBV10-1 with TRBJ2-2; 8 bases line up with TRBD1. The length of the CDR3 is 16 residues. J was trimmed by 2 bases and V by 9 bases; bases with no gene match: 11. Germline CDR1 reads WNHNN; CDR2 reads SYGVQD (reference sequence). CDR3 sequence: CARTPDRGLNTGELFF. The CDR3 DNA is TGCGCCAGAACGCCTGACAGGGGCTTAAACACCGGGGAGCTGTTTTTT.

The rearrangement joins TRBV19 to TRBJ1-1; 7 bases line up with TRBD1. V shed 6 bases and J 6 bases; nucleotides not matched to a gene: 7. The CDR3 loop spans 13 amino acids. Germline CDR1 and CDR2: LNHDA and SQIVND (reference sequence). CDR3 nucleotide sequence: TGTGCCAGTAGAACCCACGGACAGGCTGAAGCTTTCTTT. It codes for CASRTHGQAEAFF.

This rearrangement joins TRBV5-1 to TRBJ1-4, with unresolved D. The CDR3 covers 14 residues. Trimming pared 5 bases from V and 2 bases from J, leaving 10 bases between. Germline V gives CDR1 SGHRS, CDR2 YFSETQ. CDR3 residues: CASRPRRTNEKLFF. CDR3 sequence (DNA): TGCGCCAGCAGACCCCGGAGGACTAATGAAAAACTGTTTTTT.

V and J are TRBV15 and TRBJ2-6; 7 nucleotides align to TRBD2. This CDR3 is built from 16 residues. Germline-derived CDR1 and CDR2 are LNHNV and YYDKDF (reference sequence). V lost 4 bases, J lost 0 bases, and 3 bases stayed unmatched. CDR3 sequence: CATSKGRGSGANVLTF. In DNA, the CDR3 is TGTGCCACCAGCAAGGGGAGGGGCTCTGGGGCCAACGTCCTGACTTTC. The full variable domain, its missing parts supplied by reference TRBV15 and TRBJ2-6, is DAMVIQNPRYQVTQFGKPVTLSCSQTLNHNVMYWYQQKSSQAPKLLFHYYDKDFNNEADTPDNFQSRRPNTSFCFLDIRSPGLGDTAMYLCATSKGRGSGANVLTFGAGSRLTVL.

This clone was seen only a few times. The chain joins TRBV5-4 to TRBJ2-7; maybe TRBD2 (6 bases). Germline values: CDR1 SGHNT, CDR2 YYREEE (reference sequence). The CDR3 length is 14 residues. Between the trimmed V and J ends, which lost 0 bases and 3 bases, there was a span of 10 bases. The CDR3: CASSLAGLRYEQYF. The CDR3, as DNA: TGTGCCAGCAGCTTGGCGGGACTCCGCTACGAGCAGTACTTC.

The chain joins TRBV6-6 to TRBJ1-2; 9 bases map to TRBD1. With 6 bases clipped from V and 6 bases from J, the junction kept 11 bases outside the gene matches. There are 15 residues in the CDR3. Germline V CDR1 and CDR2: MNHNY, SVGAGI (reference sequence). In DNA form, the CDR3 reads TGTGCCAGCAGCGATACAGGGGGCGAGTGGAATGGCTACACCTTC. This encodes CASSDTGGEWNGYTF.

This rearrangement joins TRBV6-5 to TRBJ2-7, with D possibly being TRBD1 (5 bases). CDR1 and CDR2 (germline): MNHEY, SVGAGI. CDR3 length equals 15 residues. V dropped 7 bases and J dropped 2 bases, with 18 bases sitting between them. The CDR3 is CASIRQIGEPYEQYF. The CDR3 DNA reads as TGTGCCAGCATAAGACAAATAGGGGAACCCTACGAGCAGTACTTC.

The rearrangement uses TRBV3-1 (or the pseudogene TRBV3-2) and TRBJ2-5; D is unclear. Germline V lookup: CDR1 LGHDT, CDR2 YNNKEL (reference sequence). CDR3 length: 13 residues. V gave up 1 base and J gave up 5 bases, with 8 bases separating them. CDR3 sequence: CASSQVPGETQYF. DNA of the CDR3: TGTGCCAGCAGCCAAGTGCCCGGGGAGACCCAGTACTTC.

The rearrangement joins TRBV7-9 to TRBJ2-7, with D tentatively TRBD2 (5 bases). Trimming shortened V by 3 bases and J by 6 bases, and 9 bases separated the two germline ends. The V gene's germline CDR1 is SEHNR and CDR2 FQNEAQ (reference sequence). The CDR3 is made up of 12 amino acids. The CDR3 reads CASSFSRGEQYF. CDR3 DNA sequence: TGTGCCAGCAGCTTTAGCCGGGGCGAGCAGTACTTC.

The chain carries TRBV7-2 and TRBJ2-1, with 7 bases aligning to TRBD1. Germline V lookup: CDR1 SGHTA, CDR2 FQGNSA. The CDR3 runs 15 residues. The V and J ends lost 5 bases and 3 bases, in that order; junction bases with no gene match: 7. The CDR3 loop reads CASSRDRVSYNEQFF. The CDR3 region has the DNA TGTGCCAGCAGCCGTGACAGGGTGAGCTACAATGAGCAGTTCTTC.

J is TRBJ1-2 and V is TRBV7-9; TRBD1 matches 9 bases. From germline, CDR1 is SEHNR and CDR2 FQNEAQ (reference sequence). Germline trimming cut 5 bases from V and 2 bases from J; bases unmatched to any gene: 6. The CDR3 length is 15 residues. For the CDR3, the DNA is TGTGCCAGCAGCCGTACAGGGGGCGCCAACTATGGCTACACCTTC. This codes for CASSRTGGANYGYTF.

The rearrangement uses TRBV5-1 and TRBJ1-3; D gene unclear. The CDR3 is made up of 16 amino acids. V was trimmed by 3 bases and J by 0 bases, leaving 13 bases between them. CDR1 SGHRS and CDR2 YFSETQ come from the germline V gene. The DNA for the CDR3 is TGCGCCAGCAGCTCCGGGGATACCTACTCTGGAAACACCATATATTTT. Translation gives CASSSGDTYSGNTIYF.

The chain uses TRBV5-4 and TRBJ2-3; 8 bases map to TRBD2. This CDR3 region has 15 residues. J lost 1 base, V lost 3 bases, and 4 bases had no gene match. Germline CDR1 SGHNT, CDR2 YYREEE (reference sequence). CDR3 loop: CASSSRGGRTDTQYF. CDR3 nucleotide sequence: TGTGCCAGCAGCTCACGGGGGGGCCGCACAGATACGCAGTATTTT.

The chain employs TRBV7-9 and TRBJ2-7; 8 bases are shared with TRBD2. The V and J ends lost 5 bases and 4 bases, in that order; junction bases with no gene match: 7. This CDR3 is 14 amino acids long. CDR1 and CDR2 (germline): SEHNR, FQNEAQ (reference sequence). The CDR3 nucleotides read TGTGCCAGCAGCCACGGGACTAGGGAGTACGAGCAGTACTTC. Translation gives CASSHGTREYEQYF.

The chain links TRBV5-1 to TRBJ2-1; 9 nucleotides match TRBD1. This CDR3 is 17 amino acids long. V trimming: 0 bases; J trimming: 3 bases; junction bases outside the gene matches: 7. Germline V CDR1 and CDR2: SGHRS, YFSETQ. The CDR3 is CASSLGGTGSLYNEQFF. The DNA for the CDR3 is TGCGCCAGCAGCTTGGGTGGGACAGGGTCTCTCTACAATGAGCAGTTCTTC.

This chain joins TRBV5-1 and TRBJ1-1; 7 bases align to TRBD1. Germline V gene data show CDR1 as SGHRS and CDR2 as YFSETQ. CDR3 size: 13 residues. The V segment lost 5 bases and the J segment 6 bases; nucleotides outside the gene matches: 7. CDR3 DNA sequence: TGCGCCAGCAGAGGAGGGGGCGCGTCTGAAGCTTTCTTT. Translated, it gives CASRGGGASEAFF.

This chain joins TRBV19 and TRBJ2-4, with D tentatively TRBD1 (5 bases). Trimming shortened V by 4 bases and J by 3 bases, and 16 bases separated the two germline ends. Per the germline V gene, CDR1 is LNHDA and CDR2 is SQIVND (reference sequence). The CDR3 is 16 amino acids. This chain's CDR3 is CASSNRRADGKNIQYF. The CDR3 DNA reads as TGTGCCAGTAGTAACCGCAGGGCGGATGGCAAAAACATTCAGTACTTC.

The chain is built from TRBV5-4 and TRBJ1-2; 7 nucleotides align to TRBD1. The germline V gene encodes CDR1 SGHNT and CDR2 YYREEE (reference sequence). J lost 3 bases, V lost 4 bases, and 6 bases had no gene match. The CDR3 has 14 amino acids. The CDR3 DNA reads TGTGCCAGCAGCCGAGTGCAGGGGGACTATGGCTACACCTTC. It encodes CASSRVQGDYGYTF.

V usage is TRBV2 and J usage is TRBJ1-5, with D possibly matching TRBD1 (5 bases). CDR3 size: 15 residues. Germline-derived CDR1 and CDR2 are SNHLY and FYNNEI. Trimming cost V 4 bases and J 2 bases, with 12 bases left between them. The CDR3 DNA follows: TGTGCCAGCAGTGCGGACCAAGGGGGCAATCAGCCCCAGCATTTT. It codes for CASSADQGGNQPQHF.

This rearrangement joins TRBV29-1 to TRBJ2-4; the D gene is possibly TRBD1 (6 bases). Trimming took off 7 bases at V and 0 bases at J, with 13 bases between the two ends. Germline CDR1 SQVTM, CDR2 ANQGSEA. The CDR3 length is 14 residues. The CDR3 DNA reads TGCAGCGCTTCCCAGGGGCTAGCCAAAAACATTCAGTACTTC. This sequence encodes CSASQGLAKNIQYF.

This clone was recorded a few times. The chain carries TRBV2 and TRBJ2-3, with D possibly being TRBD2 (6 bases). Germline V gives CDR1 SNHLY, CDR2 FYNNEI. The CDR3 runs to 16 residues. V was cut by 3 bases and J by 5 bases, with 18 bases left in between. The CDR3 loop reads CASSDSGLRAGDTQYF. The CDR3 DNA reads as TGTGCCAGCAGTGATTCGGGACTCAGGGCGGGAGATACGCAGTATTTT.

The chain links TRBV5-5 to TRBJ2-5, with D possibly matching TRBD1 (5 bases). Germline values: CDR1 SGHKS, CDR2 YYEKEE (reference sequence). Trimming cost V 4 bases and J 2 bases, with 12 bases left between them. The CDR3 is 14 amino acids. CDR3: CASSRTQGQETQYF. CDR3 in DNA: TGTGCCAGCAGCCGAACTCAGGGACAAGAGACCCAGTACTTC.

The CDR3 reads CASSFGLAGSYEQYF. The CDR3 bases are TGTGCCAGCAGCTTCGGACTAGCGGGTTCCTACGAGCAGTACTTC. The rearrangement joins TRBV11-2 to TRBJ2-7; TRBD2 matches 11 bases. The V gene's germline CDR1 is SGHAT and CDR2 FQNNGV. V shed 3 bases and J 1 base; nucleotides not matched to a gene: 2. The CDR3 consists of 15 residues.

The genes are TRBV9 and TRBJ1-4, with TRBD1 identical over 10 bases. CDR3 length equals 14 residues. The ends lost 3 bases at V and 11 bases at J; junction bases unmatched: 7. Germline V CDR1 and CDR2: SGDLS, YYNGEE. The DNA of the CDR3 is TGTGCCAGCAGCGCGACAGGGGGCGCGGGGAAACTGTTTTTT. It yields the protein CASSATGGAGKLFF.